The TCR beta chain described here comes from a study of blood T cell repertoires in COVID-19. Original methodology: Amplification from reference gene primers served as the basis for estimated nucleated cell counts. Assay: immunoSEQ multiplex PCR; the TCRdb copy retains only in-frame clones and omits some. That table is the source of V, J and clone size, and D and trimming were worked out from the DNA. The data contain approximately 400,000 clones, 81% of them singletons. This clone occurred a few times. V shed 4 bases and J shed 4 bases, with 8 bases lying between them. CDR1 is LGHDT, CDR2 YNNKEL, per germline (reference sequence). The CDR3 loop spans 13 amino acids.

The J gene is TRBJ1-5, the V gene TRBV3-1 (or the pseudogene TRBV3-2); no reliable D call. Material for sequencing was peripheral blood. This sequence originates from a human donor with acute or convalescent COVID-19. The donor label of this sample is uncertain. The CDR3 is CASSPFRNQPQHF. The CDR3, as DNA: TGTGCCAGCAGCCCCTTCAGAAATCAGCCCCAGCATTTT.